This T cell receptor (beta chain) stems from a study of Graves' ophthalmopathy and Graves' hyperthyroidism. The wider study: Untreated patients at initial diagnosis provided peripheral blood.

V was cut by 1 base and J by 3 bases, with 16 bases left in between. CDR1 and CDR2 (germline): MDHEN, SYDVKM. CDR3 length: 16 amino acids. Researchers took RNA transcripts and amplified TCR beta CDR3 regions from them. The first-round RT-PCR employed HTBI primers together with the Qiagen OneStep RT-PCR kit. A multiplex PCR was then performed as the second round. TCRdb independently ran MiXCR on the multiplex PCR reads; one entry per CDR3 protein. The top ten clones hold about 1.6% of a sample with a few hundred thousand distinct CDR3 sequences, around 19% of them seen once. This clonotype occurred many times.

The source is a woman between 18 and 29 years old with Graves' ophthalmopathy. The chain recombines TRBV28 with TRBJ2-7, with D hard to call. Sequenced: peripheral blood. CDR3: CASSLSGFNFGYEQYF. CDR3 DNA: TGTGCCAGCAGTTTATCAGGCTTTAACTTTGGCTACGAGCAGTACTTC.